This section outlines one T cell receptor beta chain sequence together with its context. Its antigen remains undetermined. No qualities accompany the bases; no much larger clone lies one base away. CDR1 and CDR2 were assigned from the germline V gene as LGHNA and YNFKEQ. Counted from cysteine to phenylalanine, this CDR3 has 14 amino acids. Only CDR3 DNA is held: 42 bases, read in frame from base 1. V sheds 1 base and J sheds 4 bases, leaving 10 bases between their ends. The sample belongs to a study of shared clonotypes between healthy human individuals (dated by TCRdb to about 2020). At the level of the whole study: The cohort included three men and a couple of women between 18 and 49 years of age. Blood TCR repertoires of roughly five healthy adults were deeply sequenced to estimate repertoire size and the extent of clonotype sharing between individuals. Libraries were prepared and TCR repertoires were sequenced by different laboratories using diverse techniques, in order to increase sequencing depth and limit assay-specific biases. For each donor, CD4 naive and CD4 memory were each run on three plates, CD8 naive on two plates, and CD8 memory on one plate. Leukapheresis yielded between about 0.94 and 9.5 billion PBMCs per donor. What the research found in general, with its limitations: Sampling was restricted to blood, and TCR repertoires in tissues likely differ from the TCR repertoires found in blood. Incomplete sequencing was indicated by rarefaction of sorted-subset datasets, despite the large sequencing depth. The genetic and exposure-history diversity represented was limited by the small number of donors. About 4.5% of naive CD4, 3.5% of naive CD8, roughly 2.5% of memory CD4, and around 0.42% of memory CD8 clonotypes were shared across a few donors. Naive subsets generally had larger estimated clonotype richness than memory subsets did. Pairwise subsampling indicated that sequencing depth was expected to affect the degree of clonotype sharing among donors. Compared with non-shared clonotypes, clonotypes shared by all four sorted-subset donors had higher generation probabilities.

Using the deep immunoSEQ assay, multiplex PCR amplified TCR CDR3 regions from genomic DNA. Extracted genomic DNA from each cell subset was distributed evenly across all wells of several immunoSEQ 96-well plates, and each plate was treated as a replicate. For sorted subsets, each replicate PCR was loaded with 200 ng genomic DNA, equivalent to some 31,000 T cell genomes. The purified libraries were quantified using a Qubit 3.0 fluorometer, sized with a Bioanalyzer 2100, and then quantified again using the KAPA Library Quantification kit. Each immunoSEQ 96-well plate was sequenced on its own single-read 150-cycle Illumina NextSeq 550 flow cell. As for how the authors treated the data: Because only junctional sequences without quality scores were contained in the immunoSEQ output, filtering matching that applied to full-length reads could not be performed. To assign V/J genes and CDR3, sequences were annotated using PyIR, a Python wrapper for IgBLAST v1.9, with IMGT germline references. Reads were removed for weak V/J assignments (E-value above 1e-6), missing CDR3, stop codons, out-of-frame junctions, or ambiguous translated residues. V3J clonotypes were defined as sequences sharing an identical inferred V gene, J gene, and CDR3 amino acid sequence. Percentage overlap between repertoires was computed as shared unique clonotypes divided by the size of the smaller repertoire. Richness of each repertoire was evaluated using RTK rarefaction, the Chao1 estimator, and Recon v2.1 estimates of unobserved clonotypes. OLGA was used to compute generation probabilities for all TCRbeta clonotypes that the gDNA method yielded from a handful of donors. TCRdb retrieved this table from immuneACCESS and kept in-frame rearrangements only. Not all clones are present; in checked studies, unresolved V genes account for under half, and no reason is known for the remainder. The DNA gave D and trimming, while V, J and clone size come from that table. The table for this sample lists roughly 1,600,000 clones; around 98.5% of them were counted only once. The biggest ten clones account for over 0.3% of the sample.

The donors were healthy, HIV-negative adults who had no recently reported acute infections or vaccinations. Every donor was a Caucasian adult living in Nashville, Tennessee, USA. CD4+ T cells were enriched by magnetic negative selection, after which naive cells were positively selected on CD45RA and the negative fraction was taken as the memory subset. Blood was obtained by leukapheresis, after which PBMCs were separated by Ficoll-Histopaque density gradient centrifugation and cryopreserved in liquid nitrogen vapor phase. Analytical flow cytometry was used to check the purity and quantity of each magnetically sorted T cell population. Each sorted fraction had its genomic DNA isolated and then quantified by UV absorbance on a Nanodrop 2000c.

Source material: naive CD4+ T cells sorted from blood. The cell subset or site label of this sample denotes: CD45RA+ positively selected. The rearranged segments are TRBV4-2 and TRBJ2-5, with the D gene call left open. This TCR came from a man aged 30 to 45 in good health. The encoded CDR3 is CASSQAVVGETQYF. The DNA sequence reads TGTGCCAGCAGCCAAGCCGTGGTGGGAGAGACCCAGTACTTC.